Listed below are T cell receptor beta chains from one sample, sequenced in a study of identical twins. TCRdb used MiXCR to reprocess the 5' RACE reads, holding one entry per CDR3 protein. Of over 600,000 distinct CDR3 sequences in the sample, approximately 21% were seen once. The sample was also reused in another study, on T cells expressing NK-cell markers.

Sample: PBMCs. These receptors originate from a woman under 30 in good health. Each CDR3 is given with its conserved first and last residue. A D gene is named only where the DNA matches it firmly. The size of a clone is reported for some rows only, either as once, few or many, or as a class for expanded clones.

cdr3_aa cdr3_nt d_call clone_size j_call v_call
CASRTDRGGNTIYF TGTGCCAGCAGGACGGACAGGGGTGGAAACACCATATATTTT TRBD1 many TRBJ1-3 TRBV7-9
CASRLGGPLVAGANVLTF TGTGCCAGCAGATTGGGTGGGCCCCTGGTTGCTGGGGCCAACGTCCTGACTTTC NA NA TRBJ2-6 TRBV12-3/TRBV12-4
CASSTSEETQYF TGTGCCAGCAGCACTTCTGAAGAGACCCAGTACTTC NA few TRBJ2-5 TRBV21-1
CASSDGLAGLTDTQYF TGCGCCAGCAGCGACGGGCTAGCGGGGCTCACAGATACGCAGTATTTT TRBD2 once TRBJ2-3 TRBV5-1
CASSLLMGLSYEQYF TGTGCCAGCAGTTTATTAATGGGTCTCTCCTACGAGCAGTACTTC NA NA TRBJ2-7 TRBV27
CASSLKAGSGELFF TGTGCCAGCAGCTTAAAGGCGGGGTCCGGGGAGCTGTTTTTT NA once TRBJ2-2 TRBV11-2
CAIRGSFDEQFF TGTGCCATCAGAGGGTCCTTCGATGAGCAGTTCTTC NA NA TRBJ2-1 TRBV10-3
CASSQASRGGYNEQFF TGTGCCAGCAGCCAAGCCAGCAGGGGGGGTTACAATGAGCAGTTCTTC NA many TRBJ2-1 TRBV4-2
CASAAGYTF TGTGCCAGTGCGGCTGGCTACACCTTC NA NA TRBJ1-2 TRBV6-6
CASSPSSTEQYF TGTGCCAGCAGTCCTTCGAGCACCGAGCAGTACTTC NA few TRBJ2-7 TRBV6-2/TRBV6-3
CATSQRISNQPQHF TGTGCCACATCTCAGAGAATTAGCAATCAGCCCCAGCATTTT NA many TRBJ1-5 TRBV19
CASAVMGSHTDTQYF TGTGCCAGTGCCGTAATGGGGAGCCACACAGATACGCAGTATTTT NA few TRBJ2-3 TRBV12-3/TRBV12-4
CASSQEGGRGLIGELFF TGCGCCAGCAGCCAAGAGGGCGGGAGGGGGCTTATTGGGGAGCTGTTTTTT TRBD2 NA TRBJ2-2 TRBV4-3
CASSQDSPWGVNPTSSKDGEQFF TGCGCCAGCAGCCAAGATAGTCCTTGGGGGGTAAACCCGACTAGCTCGAAAGACGGTGAGCAGTTCTTC TRBD2 few TRBJ2-1 TRBV4-3
CASRRQGGVEPQHF TGTGCCAGCAGGAGGCAGGGGGGAGTAGAGCCCCAGCATTTT TRBD1 NA TRBJ1-5 TRBV2
CASSPFGLAGGSSYEQYF TGCGCCAGCAGCCCATTTGGTCTAGCGGGGGGGAGCTCCTACGAGCAGTACTTC TRBD2 once TRBJ2-7 TRBV5-1
CAISVAGTSRNEQFF TGTGCCATCAGTGTAGCGGGGACGTCCCGCAATGAGCAGTTCTTC TRBD2 few TRBJ2-1 TRBV10-3
CASSRDSRAYGYTF TGTGCCAGCAGTCGGGACAGCCGGGCCTATGGCTACACCTTC TRBD1 few TRBJ1-2 TRBV12-3/TRBV12-4
CASSLATAWETQYF TGTGCCAGCAGCTTAGCCACAGCTTGGGAGACCCAGTACTTC NA NA TRBJ2-5 TRBV11-2
CASSLEGTGFHF TGTGCCAGCAGTTTAGAGGGGACAGGGTTCCATTTC TRBD1 few TRBJ2-7 TRBV12-3/TRBV12-4